The 27 T cell receptor beta chains below come from one sample, sequenced in a study of T cells in Graves' hyperthyroidism and ophthalmopathy. Amplification of TCR beta CDR3 regions used RNA as the template. RT-PCR in the first round (using the HTBI primer set) targeted the TCR CDR3. TCRdb recomputed calls from the multiplex PCR reads with MiXCR, one row per CDR3 protein. The sample yields around 660,000 distinct CDR3 sequences, 45% seen once. The sample taken for sequencing was peripheral blood or thyroid tissue (not recorded which). The receptors were gathered from an adult man with Graves' disease, either hyperthyroidism or ophthalmopathy (not recorded which).

This clonotype appeared a few times. The chain couples TRBV20-1 to TRBJ1-1; a possible D gene is TRBD1 (6 bases). Trimming removed 0 bases from V and 5 bases from J, with 10 bases in between. This CDR3 has 13 amino acids. CDR1 and CDR2 (germline): DFQATT, SNEGSKA (reference sequence). For the CDR3, the DNA is TGCAGTGCTAGAGATCAGGGGTGGACTGAAGCTTTCTTT. Its protein is CSARDQGWTEAFF.

This chain links TRBV12-3 or TRBV12-4 with TRBJ1-4, with a possible D match to TRBD1 (5 bases). Trimming took 5 bases from V and 0 from J, leaving 10 bases between them. The CDR3 consists of 15 residues. DNA of the CDR3: TGTGCCAGCAGTCACCGACAGTCAACTAATGAAAAACTGTTTTTT. Translation: CASSHRQSTNEKLFF.

This sequence joins TRBV7-9 and TRBJ2-2, with 11 bases fitting TRBD2. Germline V CDR1 and CDR2: SEHNR, FQNEAQ (reference sequence). This CDR3 comprises 17 residues. V was clipped by 0 bases and J by 3 bases; unmatched bases: 3. The CDR3 nucleotides are TGTGCCAGCAGCTTAGCCCCTAGCGGGGGGTACACCGGGGAGCTGTTTTTT. Translated: CASSLAPSGGYTGELFF. The full variable domain, with the rest looked up from reference TRBV7-9 and TRBJ2-2, is DTGVSQNPRHKITKRGQNVTFRCDPISEHNRLYWYRQTLGQGPEFLTYFQNEAQLEKSRLLSDRFSAERPKGSFSTLEIQRTEQGDSAMYLCASSLAPSGGYTGELFFGEGSRLTVL.

This chain joins TRBV19 and TRBJ2-5; D call uncertain. CDR1 is LNHDA, CDR2 SQIVND, per germline (reference sequence). CDR3 length: 8 residues. The V gene lost 9 bases and the J gene lost 9 bases, with 5 bases spanning the gap. The CDR3 loop is CASQPQYF. The CDR3 DNA sequence: TGTGCCAGCCAGCCCCAGTACTTC.

This rearrangement joins TRBV10-3 to TRBJ2-2; D gene uncertain. Deletions cut 7 bases from V and 3 bases from J, with 9 bases between. Germline CDR1 ENHRY, CDR2 SYGVKD. The CDR3 is made up of 13 amino acids. CDR3 in amino acids: CAITPGDTGELFF. CDR3 DNA: TGTGCCATCACTCCTGGAGACACCGGGGAGCTGTTTTTT.

Worth noting for this clonotype: One end of the junction fails to match germline, which may point to a read error. V and J are TRBV12-3 or TRBV12-4 and TRBJ2-6, with 7 bases matching TRBD1. The CDR3 extends over 13 amino acids. CDR3 in amino acids: CASSFDRANGLTF. The CDR3, as DNA: TGTGCCAGCAGTTTCGACAGGGCCAACGGCCTGACTTTC.

This clonotype was seen ten or more times. The chain couples TRBV10-2 to TRBJ1-3; D not resolved. Germline CDR1 is WSHSY and CDR2 is SAAADI. V gave up 10 bases and J gave up 0 bases, with 10 bases separating them. The CDR3 runs 13 residues. The CDR3: CATSPGSGNTIYF. The CDR3 DNA reads TGCGCCACGTCCCCGGGCTCTGGAAACACCATATATTTT.

The rearrangement joins TRBV7-6 to TRBJ1-1, with 7 bases fitting TRBD1. V shed 0 bases, J shed 4 bases, and the junction held 5 bases outside the gene matches. Germline lookup yields CDR1 SGHVS and CDR2 FNYEAQ. The CDR3 runs to 15 residues. CDR3 in amino acids: CASSLASTGVTEAFF. The CDR3, as DNA: TGTGCCAGCAGCTTAGCTTCTACAGGGGTCACTGAAGCTTTCTTT.

The chain joins TRBV20-1 to TRBJ2-7; D might be TRBD1 (5 bases). The CDR3 is made up of 13 amino acids. CDR1 is DFQATT, CDR2 SNEGSKA, per germline (reference sequence). The V gene lost 0 bases and the J gene lost 6 bases, with 12 bases spanning the gap. DNA of the CDR3: TGCAGTGCTAGAGATTTGGCAGGGCCCGAGCAGTACTTC. As protein: CSARDLAGPEQYF.

V gene TRBV6-1 combines with J gene TRBJ1-2; possibly TRBD1 for D (6 bases). Looked up from germline, CDR1 is MNHNS and CDR2 is SASEGT. This CDR3 is built from 16 residues. V lost 1 base, J lost 2 bases, and 14 bases lay in between. CDR3 coding DNA: TGTGCCAGCAGTGAAGGGGGTGGGGGGACAAACTATGGCTACACCTTC. Translated, it gives CASSEGGGGTNYGYTF.

This clonotype occurred a few times. The V gene is TRBV10-2, the J gene TRBJ1-1; TRBD1 agrees at 9 bases. Germline trimming cut 4 bases from V and 1 base from J; bases unmatched to any gene: 7. This CDR3 contains 16 residues. The germline V gene encodes CDR1 WSHSY and CDR2 SAAADI. CDR3 amino acids: CASSATGTGRNTEAFF. The CDR3 bases are TGCGCCAGCAGTGCAACCGGGACAGGGAGGAACACTGAAGCTTTCTTT.

The chain has TRBV11-2 and TRBJ1-1, with D perhaps matching TRBD1 (6 bases). Deletions cut 6 bases from V and 8 bases from J, with 19 bases between. The germline CDR1 and CDR2 sequences are SGHAT and FQNNGV. This CDR3 contains 14 residues. In nucleotides, the CDR3 is TGTGCCAGCAGGGGGCGTATAACAGGGTACGAAGCTTTCTTT. It codes for CASRGRITGYEAFF.

V and J are TRBV2 and TRBJ1-5; 10 bases fit TRBD1. The V gene's germline CDR1 is SNHLY and CDR2 FYNNEI. The CDR3 has 17 residues. After removal of 5 bases from V and 7 bases from J, the junction contained 14 bases not matched to a gene. DNA of the CDR3: TGTGCCAGCAGTTCCCTTAGACAGGGGGCGCGACTCCAGCCCCAGCATTTT. Protein sequence: CASSSLRQGARLQPQHF.

Ten or more counts support this clonotype. The V call is TRBV24-1, the J call TRBJ1-2; weak D call: TRBD1 (5 bases). Trimming removed 1 base at V and 0 bases at J, with 8 bases between. CDR3 length: 15 amino acids. The V gene's germline CDR1 is KGHDR and CDR2 SFDVKD. The CDR3 DNA reads as TGTGCCACCAGTGATTTCGACAGAGCTAACTATGGCTACACCTTC. Translation: CATSDFDRANYGYTF.

Note on this clonotype: One end of the junction varies from germline; a read error may be responsible. The chain has TRBV7-9 and TRBJ1-6; D might be TRBD1 (5 bases). The CDR3 runs 15 residues. The germline V gene has CDR1 SEHNR and CDR2 FQNEAQ (reference sequence). The chain's CDR3 is CASSLGTPLGSPLHF. The DNA of the CDR3 is TGTGCCAGCAGTTTAGGGACGCCTCTGGGTTCACCCCTCCACTTT.

The chain links TRBV20-1 to TRBJ2-6; D remains ambiguous. Deletions cut 2 bases from V and 3 bases from J, with 2 bases between. Germline values: CDR1 DFQATT, CDR2 SNEGSKA (reference sequence). The CDR3 has 12 residues. This CDR3 is CSARFGANVLTF. The CDR3 DNA reads TGCAGTGCTAGATTTGGGGCCAACGTCCTGACTTTC.

A remark on this clonotype: An end of the junction differs from the germline gene, which may be a read error. The chain links TRBV10-3 to TRBJ1-5; tentatively, D is TRBD1 (5 bases). Looked up from germline, CDR1 is ENHRY and CDR2 is SYGVKD. The CDR3 spans 15 residues. The CDR3 spells CASSVGALGNQPQHF. The CDR3 DNA is TGTGCCAGCAGTGTAGGGGCGTTAGGTAATCAGCCCCAGCATTTT.

This clonotype was counted only a few times. The chain is built from TRBV2 and TRBJ2-7, with D possibly matching TRBD1 (5 bases). From germline, CDR1 is SNHLY and CDR2 FYNNEI. The length of the CDR3 is 14 residues. The V gene lost 1 base and the J gene lost 0 bases, with 7 bases spanning the gap. CDR3 bases: TGTGCCAGCAGTGAAGGGGGCCGCTCCTACGAGCAGTACTTC. It encodes CASSEGGRSYEQYF.

The chain uses TRBV25-1 and TRBJ2-5; D remains ambiguous. This CDR3 region has 15 residues. CDR1 and CDR2 (germline): MGHDK, SYGVNS. The germline V and J ends were trimmed by 8 bases and 1 base, with 17 bases remaining between them. This CDR3 reads CASAPTVTLQETQYF. The CDR3 nucleotides read TGTGCCAGCGCCCCTACAGTGACCCTCCAAGAGACCCAGTACTTC.

This clonotype was observed a handful of times. The genes are TRBV2 and TRBJ1-2, with 7 bases matching TRBD1. In germline, CDR1 is SNHLY, CDR2 FYNNEI. The CDR3 is 14 amino acids. With 5 bases clipped from V and 5 bases from J, the junction kept 8 bases outside the gene matches. The CDR3 loop is CASSSGLRGYGYTF. In DNA form, the CDR3 reads TGTGCCAGCAGTTCGGGGCTCAGGGGGTATGGCTACACCTTC.

This sequence joins TRBV2 and TRBJ1-2; D not resolved. CDR3 length: 11 residues. V was clipped by 7 bases and J by 8 bases, with 11 bases between them. Germline-derived CDR1 and CDR2 are SNHLY and FYNNEI. CDR3 DNA sequence: TGTGCCAGCACGGAAGGCGACGGCTACACCTTC. The encoded protein is CASTEGDGYTF.

This clonotype was observed a handful of times. V gene TRBV7-2 combines with J gene TRBJ2-5, with D possibly TRBD2 on 5 matching bases. The length of the CDR3 is 15 residues. The germline gives CDR1 SGHTA, CDR2 FQGNSA. Trimming left V 5 bases short and J 4 bases short, with 17 bases between. The CDR3 spells CASSQVSSMGETQYF. The CDR3 DNA follows: TGTGCCAGCAGCCAAGTTTCTAGCATGGGAGAGACCCAGTACTTC.

Ten or more counts support this clonotype. The V call is TRBV6-1, the J call TRBJ2-7; TRBD1 is a possible D gene (6 bases). V shed 6 bases and J shed 1 base, with 16 bases lying between them. CDR3 length: 15 amino acids. Germline loops: CDR1 MNHNS, CDR2 SASEGT. CDR3 amino acids: CASSYGQGPSYEQYF. The CDR3 DNA follows: TGTGCCAGCAGCTACGGGCAGGGGCCATCCTACGAGCAGTACTTC.

This clonotype was picked up a small number of times. J is TRBJ2-7 and V is TRBV5-1; perhaps TRBD2 as D (6 bases). The ends were cut back, 2 bases at V and 2 bases at J, with 14 bases in the middle. CDR3 size: 15 residues. Germline lookup yields CDR1 SGHRS and CDR2 YFSETQ. The CDR3 protein is CASSFGPSEPYEQYF. The CDR3, as DNA: TGCGCCAGCAGCTTCGGGCCTAGCGAGCCCTACGAGCAGTACTTC.

This clonotype occurred a few times. CDR3 protein: CASSLRGPNQPQHF. The CDR3 DNA reads TGTGCCAGCAGTCTCCGGGGTCCTAATCAGCCCCAGCATTTT. This rearrangement joins TRBV2 to TRBJ1-5; D gene unclear. The CDR3 length is 14 residues. The V end was cut by 5 bases, the J end by 4 bases, with 12 bases between. Germline CDR1 SNHLY, CDR2 FYNNEI.

This clonotype was seen more than once but under ten times. This chain joins TRBV6-5 and TRBJ2-7; weak D call: TRBD2 (5 bases). The V and J ends lost 2 bases and 1 base respectively, with 15 bases between them. This CDR3 spans 16 amino acids. Germline V gene sequence: CDR1 MNHEY, CDR2 SVGAGI. In nucleotides, the CDR3 is TGTGCCAGCAGTTACGGGAGAACTTCGAGTTCCTACGAGCAGTACTTC. Encoded protein: CASSYGRTSSSYEQYF.

This clonotype has ten or more counts. The rearrangement uses TRBV10-2 and TRBJ1-5, with D tentatively TRBD1 (6 bases). The germline V and J ends were trimmed by 6 bases and 5 bases, with 14 bases remaining between them. Germline lookup yields CDR1 WSHSY and CDR2 SAAADI. The CDR3 totals 14 residues. DNA for the CDR3: TGCGCCAGCAGACACCGGGACACCTATCAGCCCCAGCATTTT. Protein product: CASRHRDTYQPQHF.